This TCR beta chain was observed in a study of circulating and synovial CD4+ cells in juvenile arthritis. Study findings and constraints: Diversity here was lower than in bulk blood CD4 cells.

V was trimmed by 5 bases and J by 7 bases, leaving 18 bases between them. Germline V lookup: CDR1 MNHEY, CDR2 SVGAGI. There are 14 residues in the CDR3. The data were produced by immunoSEQ multiplex PCR, yet TCRdb's version contains in-frame clones alone and is incomplete. Of approximately 3,000 clones in the sample, around 82% were seen once. In regard to this clone: The antigen remains undetermined.

The chain carries TRBV6-5 and TRBJ2-7, with D possibly matching TRBD2 (6 bases). This clonotype was sampled from a human donor with juvenile idiopathic arthritis. The sequenced sample was CD4+ T cells from synovial fluid. CDR3 sequence reads: CASSPLDRAGEQYF. The CDR3 DNA is TGTGCCAGCAGTCCACTCGATCGGGCGGGGGAGCAGTACTTC.